This T cell receptor (beta chain) originates from a study of patients and donors after allogeneic stem cell transplantation. This CDR3 is built from 15 residues. V lost 0 bases to trimming and J lost 2 bases, with 14 bases between them. CDR1 is DFQATT, CDR2 SNEGSKA, per germline (reference sequence). A few counts support this clonotype. TCRdb processed the RT-PCR reads anew with MiXCR; each CDR3 protein has one entry. The sample comprises approximately 430,000 distinct CDR3 sequences, roughly 16% of which are singletons, and around 6.8% rests with the top ten. V and J are TRBV20-1 and TRBJ2-7; TRBD1 might be the D (5 bases). The sample taken for sequencing was blood, either unsorted or a sorted T cell fraction (not recorded which). This sequence was found in a human donor who was either an allogeneic HSCT recipient or a stem cell or donor lymphocyte infusion donor (not recorded which). It is not recorded whose cells these are; they may come from a transplant donor. The CDR3 bases are TGCAGTGCTAGAGATCCTACAAGGGGCACCTACGAGCAGTACTTC. Translated, it gives CSARDPTRGTYEQYF.